The 14 T cell receptor beta chains reported below all come from one sample, sequenced in a study of cytomegalovirus exposure and HLA in healthy donors. Measured with immunoSEQ multiplex PCR; TCRdb has only the in-frame clones, and not every one. The profile shows about 56,000 clones, around 93% of them singletons. Sequenced sample: PBMCs. The receptors here all came from a young woman in good health and CMV-seropositive.

The chain couples TRBV30 to TRBJ1-2; a weak D match, TRBD1 (5 bases). CDR1 is GTSNPN and CDR2 is SVGIG in the germline V gene (reference sequence). V lost 2 bases and J 6 bases, leaving 10 bases between the germline ends. The CDR3 consists of 12 residues. DNA for the CDR3: TGTGCCTGGAGTATAGAAGGGGATGGCTACACCTTC. Translated: CAWSIEGDGYTF.

The chain links TRBV14 to TRBJ1-2; 9 bases are shared with TRBD1. The CDR3 contains 15 residues. The V gene end was trimmed by 4 bases and the J gene end by 3 bases; junction bases not matched to a gene: 6. Germline-derived CDR1 and CDR2 are SGHDN and FVKESK. In DNA, the CDR3 is TGTGCCAGCAGCCCCCGGGACAGGGTGCACTATGGCTACACCTTC. It encodes CASSPRDRVHYGYTF.

This clone was found once. This sequence joins TRBV11-3 and TRBJ1-1, with D perhaps matching TRBD1 (5 bases). The CDR3 contains 12 residues. V was clipped by 3 bases and J by 10 bases, with 12 bases between them. CDR1 and CDR2 (germline): SGHNT, YENEEA. The CDR3 here is CASSLEQGAAFF. CDR3 in DNA: TGTGCCAGCAGCTTGGAGCAGGGTGCAGCTTTCTTT.

V gene TRBV19 combines with J gene TRBJ1-2, with D possibly matching TRBD1 (6 bases). Trimming removed 6 bases from V and 7 bases from J, with 21 bases in between. This CDR3 comprises 15 residues. Germline V lookup: CDR1 LNHDA, CDR2 SQIVND (reference sequence). The CDR3 nucleotides are TGTGCCAGTAGACGCGCCGCACAGGGAGGGTCTGGCTACACCTTC. The encoded protein is CASRRAAQGGSGYTF.

The CDR3 is CASSQGDRVGDTQYF. For the CDR3, the DNA is TGCGCCAGCAGCCAAGGGGACAGGGTTGGAGATACGCAGTATTTT. The chain joins TRBV4-1 to TRBJ2-3; 9 bases are a match to TRBD1. Germline CDR1 and CDR2: MGHRA and YSYEKL. There are 15 residues in the CDR3. With V trimmed by 1 base and J by 5 bases, 4 bases remained unmatched.

V gene TRBV7-3 combines with J gene TRBJ2-1, with 8 bases fitting TRBD2. J was trimmed by 9 bases and V by 1 base; bases with no gene match: 32. CDR3 length equals 23 residues. Per germline, CDR1 SGHTA and CDR2 FQGTGA. The CDR3 is CASSLKVVPSTQIKGLGIGEQFF. In DNA, the CDR3 is TGTGCCAGCAGCTTAAAGGTAGTCCCGTCGACCCAAATTAAGGGACTAGGAATCGGTGAGCAGTTCTTC.

This clone was picked up one time. The V gene is TRBV30, the J gene TRBJ1-3, with TRBD1 matching over 8 bases. The V gene's germline CDR1 is GTSNPN and CDR2 SVGIG (reference sequence). The CDR3 runs to 14 residues. After removal of 4 bases from V and 0 bases from J, the junction contained 2 bases not matched to a gene. DNA of the CDR3: TGTGCCTGGAACACAGGGGGCTCTGGAAACACCATATATTTT. This codes for CAWNTGGSGNTIYF.

The chain joins TRBV5-6 to TRBJ1-2; D remains ambiguous. Trimming stripped 4 bases from V and 8 bases from J, with 12 bases between. Germline CDR1 reads SGHDT; CDR2 reads YYEEEE. The CDR3 extends over 12 amino acids. The CDR3 DNA reads TGTGCCAGCAGCCCCGAGACGGGGGGCTACACCTTC. This encodes CASSPETGGYTF.

The chain employs TRBV9 and TRBJ2-7; maybe TRBD1 (6 bases). V was pared by 1 base and J by 2 bases, with 10 bases between. Germline CDR1 SGDLS, CDR2 YYNGEE. CDR3 size: 14 residues. CDR3: CASSVSGTTYEQYF. In DNA form, the CDR3 reads TGTGCCAGCAGCGTATCGGGGACAACCTACGAGCAGTACTTC.

This clone was seen only a few times. The chain is built from TRBV6-6 and TRBJ1-1; D perhaps matches TRBD1 (6 bases). Germline assignment: CDR1 MNHNY and CDR2 SVGAGI (reference sequence). The CDR3 extends over 13 amino acids. The ends were cut back, 7 bases at V and 1 base at J, with 10 bases in the middle. This CDR3 reads CASITGTNTEAFF. In nucleotides, the CDR3 is TGTGCCAGCATAACAGGGACGAACACTGAAGCTTTCTTT.

The chain joins TRBV4-1 to TRBJ1-3; a weak D match, TRBD1 (5 bases). The CDR3 runs to 16 residues. Trimming took 5 bases from V and 7 from J, leaving 21 bases between them. Germline assignment: CDR1 MGHRA and CDR2 YSYEKL. As DNA, the CDR3 is TGCGCCAGCAGCGATCCCTCCAGGGTAGTAGGGAACACCATATATTTT. Protein sequence: CASSDPSRVVGNTIYF.

The chain joins TRBV4-3 to TRBJ2-6; the match to TRBD1 covers 11 bases. The CDR3 totals 19 residues. Germline V gives CDR1 LGHNA, CDR2 YSLEER. V lost 4 bases and J lost 0; bases outside the gene matches: 8. In DNA form, the CDR3 reads TGCGCCAGCAGCCCACAGGGACAGGGGGAATTCTCTGGGGCCAACGTCCTGACTTTC. Translated, it gives CASSPQGQGEFSGANVLTF.

This chain links TRBV5-4 with TRBJ2-3, with 10 bases lining up with TRBD2. Per the germline V gene, CDR1 is SGHNT and CDR2 is YYREEE (reference sequence). The J segment lost 0 bases and the V segment lost 6 bases, leaving 1 base of the junction unmatched. The CDR3 has 14 amino acids. The CDR3 coding sequence is TGTGCCAGCAAGCGGGGGGGTAGCACAGATACGCAGTATTTT. Its protein is CASKRGGSTDTQYF. Filled out from reference TRBV5-4 and TRBJ2-3, the complete variable domain reads ETGVTQSPTHLIKTRGQQVTLRCSSQSGHNTVSWYQQALGQGPQFIFQYYREEENGRGNFPPRFSGLQFPNYSSELNVNALELDDSALYLCASKRGGSTDTQYFGPGTRLTVL.

CDR3 sequence reads: CASSARASIRGQETQYF. DNA of the CDR3: TGTGCCAGCAGTGCTCGGGCTTCCATAAGGGGCCAAGAGACCCAGTACTTC. The V gene is TRBV25-1, the J gene TRBJ2-5, with D perhaps matching TRBD1 (5 bases). Trimming shortened V by 4 bases and J by 1 base, and 19 bases separated the two germline ends. The V gene's germline CDR1 is MGHDK and CDR2 SYGVNS. CDR3 length: 17 amino acids.